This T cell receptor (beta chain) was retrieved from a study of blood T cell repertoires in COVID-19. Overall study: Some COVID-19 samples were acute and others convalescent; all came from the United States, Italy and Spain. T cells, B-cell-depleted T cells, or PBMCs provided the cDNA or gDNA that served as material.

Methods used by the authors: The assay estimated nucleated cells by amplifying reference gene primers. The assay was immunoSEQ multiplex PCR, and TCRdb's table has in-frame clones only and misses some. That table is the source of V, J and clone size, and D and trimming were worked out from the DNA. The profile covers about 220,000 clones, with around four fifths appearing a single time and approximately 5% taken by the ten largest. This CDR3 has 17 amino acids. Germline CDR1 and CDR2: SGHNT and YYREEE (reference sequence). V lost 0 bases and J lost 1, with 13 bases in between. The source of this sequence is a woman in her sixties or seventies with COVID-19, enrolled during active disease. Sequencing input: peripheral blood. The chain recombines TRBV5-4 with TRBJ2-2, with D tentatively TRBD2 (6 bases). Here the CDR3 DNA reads TGTGCCAGCAGCTTGGTAGGGGCGGGATTGAACACCGGGGAGCTGTTTTTT. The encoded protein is CASSLVGAGLNTGELFF.